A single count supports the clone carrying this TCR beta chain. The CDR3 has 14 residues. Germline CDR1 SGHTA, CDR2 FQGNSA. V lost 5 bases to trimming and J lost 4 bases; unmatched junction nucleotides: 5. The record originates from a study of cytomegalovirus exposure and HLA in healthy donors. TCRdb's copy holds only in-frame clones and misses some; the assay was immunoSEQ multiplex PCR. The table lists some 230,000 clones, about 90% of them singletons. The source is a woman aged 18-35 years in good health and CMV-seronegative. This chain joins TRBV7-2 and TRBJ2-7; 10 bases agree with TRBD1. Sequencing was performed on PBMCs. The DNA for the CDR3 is TGTGCCAGCAGCCCGGGACAGGGGAGGTACGAGCAGTACTTC. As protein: CASSPGQGRYEQYF.